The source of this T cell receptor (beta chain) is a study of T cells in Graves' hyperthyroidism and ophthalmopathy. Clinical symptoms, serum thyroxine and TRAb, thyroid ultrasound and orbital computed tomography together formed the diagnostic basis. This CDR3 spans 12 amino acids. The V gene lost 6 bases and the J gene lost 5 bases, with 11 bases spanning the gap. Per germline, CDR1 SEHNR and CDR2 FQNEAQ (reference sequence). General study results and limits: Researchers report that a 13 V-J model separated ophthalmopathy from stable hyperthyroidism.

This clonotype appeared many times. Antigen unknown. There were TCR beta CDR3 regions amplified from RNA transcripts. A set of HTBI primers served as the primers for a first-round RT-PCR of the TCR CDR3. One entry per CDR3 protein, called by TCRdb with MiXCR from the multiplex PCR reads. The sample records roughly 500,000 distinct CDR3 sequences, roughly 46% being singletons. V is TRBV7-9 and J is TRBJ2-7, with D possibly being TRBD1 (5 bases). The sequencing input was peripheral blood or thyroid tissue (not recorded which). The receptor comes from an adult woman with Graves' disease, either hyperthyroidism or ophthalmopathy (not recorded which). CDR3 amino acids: CASSLGHNEQYF. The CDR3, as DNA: TGTGCCAGCAGTTTGGGGCATAACGAGCAGTACTTC.